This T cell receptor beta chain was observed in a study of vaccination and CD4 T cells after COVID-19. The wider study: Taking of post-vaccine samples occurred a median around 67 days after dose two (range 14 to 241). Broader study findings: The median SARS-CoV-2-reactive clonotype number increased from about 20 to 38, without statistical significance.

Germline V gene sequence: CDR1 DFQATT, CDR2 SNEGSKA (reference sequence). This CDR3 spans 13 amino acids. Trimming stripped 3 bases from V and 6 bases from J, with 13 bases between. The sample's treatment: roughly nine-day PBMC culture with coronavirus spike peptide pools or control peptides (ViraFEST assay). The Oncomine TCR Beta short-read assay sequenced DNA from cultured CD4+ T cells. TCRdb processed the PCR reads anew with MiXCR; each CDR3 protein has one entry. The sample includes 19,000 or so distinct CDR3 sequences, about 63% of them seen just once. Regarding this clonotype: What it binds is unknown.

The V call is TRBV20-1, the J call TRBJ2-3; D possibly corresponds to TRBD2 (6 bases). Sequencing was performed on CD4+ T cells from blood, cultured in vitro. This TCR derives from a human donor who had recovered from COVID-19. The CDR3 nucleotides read TGCAGTGCTAGCGGGAGTGGGCAGGATACGCAGTATTTT. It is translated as CSASGSGQDTQYF.